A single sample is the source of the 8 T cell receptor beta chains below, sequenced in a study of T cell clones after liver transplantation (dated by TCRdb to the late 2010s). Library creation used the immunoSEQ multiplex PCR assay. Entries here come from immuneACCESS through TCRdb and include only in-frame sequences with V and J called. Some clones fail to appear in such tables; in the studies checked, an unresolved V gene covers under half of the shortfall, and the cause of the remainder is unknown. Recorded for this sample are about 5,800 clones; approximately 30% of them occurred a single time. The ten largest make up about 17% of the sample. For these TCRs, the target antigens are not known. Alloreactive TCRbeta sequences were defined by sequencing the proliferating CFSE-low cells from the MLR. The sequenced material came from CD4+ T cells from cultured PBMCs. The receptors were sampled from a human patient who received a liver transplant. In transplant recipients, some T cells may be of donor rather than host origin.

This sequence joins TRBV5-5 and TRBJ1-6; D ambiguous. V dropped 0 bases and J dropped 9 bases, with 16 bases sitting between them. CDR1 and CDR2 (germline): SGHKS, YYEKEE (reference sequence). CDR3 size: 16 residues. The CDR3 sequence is CASSLESSRRVSPLHF. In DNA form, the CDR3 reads TGTGCCAGCAGCTTGGAATCTTCTAGGAGGGTTTCACCCCTCCACTTT.

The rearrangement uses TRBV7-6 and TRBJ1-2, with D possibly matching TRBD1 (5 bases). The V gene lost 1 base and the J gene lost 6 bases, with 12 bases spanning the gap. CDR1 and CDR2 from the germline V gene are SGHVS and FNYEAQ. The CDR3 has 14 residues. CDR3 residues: CASSLGVGPDGYTF. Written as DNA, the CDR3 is TGTGCCAGCAGCTTAGGAGTGGGGCCAGATGGCTACACCTTC.

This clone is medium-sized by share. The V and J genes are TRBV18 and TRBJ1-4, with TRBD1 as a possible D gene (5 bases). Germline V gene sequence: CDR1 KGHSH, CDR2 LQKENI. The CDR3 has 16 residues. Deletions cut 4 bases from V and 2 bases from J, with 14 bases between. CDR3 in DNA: TGTGCCAGCTCACTCCGACAGATGGGCACTAATGAAAAACTGTTTTTT. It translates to CASSLRQMGTNEKLFF.

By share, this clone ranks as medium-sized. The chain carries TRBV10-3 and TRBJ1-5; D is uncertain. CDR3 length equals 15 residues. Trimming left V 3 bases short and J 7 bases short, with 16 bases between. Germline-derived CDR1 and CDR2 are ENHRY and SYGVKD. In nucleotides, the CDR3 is TGTGCCATCAGTGAAACGAGGGAAGGAAGGCAGCCCCAGCATTTT. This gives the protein CAISETREGRQPQHF.

The CDR3: CASSSPTVKNSPLHF. The DNA of the CDR3 is TGTGCCAGCAGTTCCCCCACGGTTAAGAATTCACCCCTCCACTTT. This sequence joins TRBV28 and TRBJ1-6; the D is unclear. The germline V gene has CDR1 MDHEN and CDR2 SYDVKM. Trimming took off 4 bases at V and 7 bases at J, with 14 bases between the two ends. The CDR3 spans 15 residues.

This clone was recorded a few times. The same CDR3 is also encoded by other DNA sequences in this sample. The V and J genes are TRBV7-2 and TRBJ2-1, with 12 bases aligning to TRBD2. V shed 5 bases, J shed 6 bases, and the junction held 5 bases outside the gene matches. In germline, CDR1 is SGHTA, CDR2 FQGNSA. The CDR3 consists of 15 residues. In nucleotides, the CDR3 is TGTGCCAGCAGCCTCGGACTAGCGGGACGCAATGAGCAGTTCTTC. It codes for CASSLGLAGRNEQFF. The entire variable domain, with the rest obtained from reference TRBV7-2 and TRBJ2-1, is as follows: GAGVSQSPSNKVTEKGKDVELRCDPISGHTALYWYRQSLGQGLEFLIYFQGNSAPDKSGLPSDRFSAERTGGSVSTLTIQRTQQEDSAVYLCASSLGLAGRNEQFFGPGTRLTVL.

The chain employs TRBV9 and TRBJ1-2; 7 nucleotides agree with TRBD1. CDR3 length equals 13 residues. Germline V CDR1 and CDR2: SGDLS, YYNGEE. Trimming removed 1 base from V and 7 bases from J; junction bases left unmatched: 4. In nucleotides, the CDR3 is TGTGCCAGCAGCGTAAGGGACAGCGCTGGCTACACCTTC. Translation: CASSVRDSAGYTF.

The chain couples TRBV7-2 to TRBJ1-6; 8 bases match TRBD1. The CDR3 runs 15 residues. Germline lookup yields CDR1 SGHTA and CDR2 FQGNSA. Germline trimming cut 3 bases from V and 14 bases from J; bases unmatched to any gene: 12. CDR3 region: CASSLDRAGNSALHF. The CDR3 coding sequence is TGTGCCAGCAGCTTGGACAGGGCGGGGAATTCGGCCCTCCACTTT. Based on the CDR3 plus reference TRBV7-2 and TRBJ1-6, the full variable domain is GAGVSQSPSNKVTEKGKDVELRCDPISGHTALYWYRQSLGQGLEFLIYFQGNSAPDKSGLPSDRFSAERTGGSVSTLTIQRTQQEDSAVYLCASSLDRAGNSALHFGNGTRLTVT.